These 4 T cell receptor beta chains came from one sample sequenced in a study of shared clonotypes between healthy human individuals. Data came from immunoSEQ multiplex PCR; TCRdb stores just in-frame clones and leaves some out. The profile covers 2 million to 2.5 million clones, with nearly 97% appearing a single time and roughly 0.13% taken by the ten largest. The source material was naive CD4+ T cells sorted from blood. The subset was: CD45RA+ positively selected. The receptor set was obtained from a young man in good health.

CDR3 region: CASSQRPTSGGQETQYF. The CDR3 DNA follows: TGCGCCAGCAGCCAGCGGCCGACTAGCGGGGGGCAAGAGACCCAGTACTTC. The chain joins TRBV4-1 to TRBJ2-5; 13 positions agree with TRBD2. Looked up from germline, CDR1 is MGHRA and CDR2 is YSYEKL. V dropped 3 bases and J dropped 2; count of bases not matched to a gene: 6. The CDR3 runs to 17 residues.

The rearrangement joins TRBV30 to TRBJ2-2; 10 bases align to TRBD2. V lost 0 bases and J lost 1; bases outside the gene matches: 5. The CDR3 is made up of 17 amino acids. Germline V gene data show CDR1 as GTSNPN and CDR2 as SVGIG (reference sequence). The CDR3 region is CAWSVLSGRENTGELFF. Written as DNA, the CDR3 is TGTGCCTGGAGTGTGCTGAGCGGGAGGGAGAACACCGGGGAGCTGTTTTTT.

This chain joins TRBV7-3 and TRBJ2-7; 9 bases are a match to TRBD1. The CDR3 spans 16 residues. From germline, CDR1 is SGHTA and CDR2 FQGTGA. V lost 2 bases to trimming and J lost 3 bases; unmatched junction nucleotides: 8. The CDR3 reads CASSLESGQGYYEQYF. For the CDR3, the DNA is TGTGCCAGCAGCTTAGAGTCGGGACAGGGCTACTACGAGCAGTACTTC.

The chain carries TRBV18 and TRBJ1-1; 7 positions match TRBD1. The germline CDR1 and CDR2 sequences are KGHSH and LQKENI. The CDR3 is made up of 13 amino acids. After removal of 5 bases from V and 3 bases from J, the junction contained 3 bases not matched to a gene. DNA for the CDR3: TGTGCCAGCTCAGGACAGGAAGACACTGAAGCTTTCTTT. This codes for CASSGQEDTEAFF.